This T cell receptor beta chain was found in a study of technical replicates of blood from a few donors. CDR3 length: 13 amino acids. Germline trimming cut 2 bases from V and 3 bases from J; bases unmatched to any gene: 0. The V gene's germline CDR1 is MNHEY and CDR2 SVGAGI. Using immunoSEQ multiplex PCR, the repertoire was profiled, and TCRdb retains in-frame clones only, with some absent. The sample has about 75,000 clones; about 97% are singletons. The sequence derives from a human donor in good health. The chain carries TRBV6-5 and TRBJ2-5, with 7 bases that match TRBD2. The sequenced sample consisted of T cells isolated from PBMCs. The CDR3 region has the DNA TGTGCCAGCAGTTACGGGACTAAAGAGACCCAGTACTTC. Protein: CASSYGTKETQYF.